This T cell receptor beta chain was captured in a study of CD8 T cells in Susac syndrome. This clonotype was recorded only once. Blood CD8+ and CD4+ T cells underwent high-throughput TCR beta sequencing. Random-hexamer reverse transcription was applied to roughly 0.5 to 1 ug RNA. Amplification of TCR beta CDR3 across 54 Vbeta and 13 Jbeta was performed with immunoSEQ multiplex PCR. A single record per CDR3 protein comes from TCRdb applying MiXCR to the immunoSEQ multiplex PCR reads. The profile shows 150,000 or so distinct CDR3 sequences, around 94% of them singletons. This CDR3 spans 14 amino acids. The V and J ends lost 3 bases and 4 bases respectively, with 12 bases between them. The germline V gene encodes CDR1 MNHEY and CDR2 SMNVEV (reference sequence).

This clonotype was sampled from a human donor with multiple sclerosis. The V gene is TRBV27, the J gene TRBJ1-1, with D tentatively TRBD1 (6 bases). Material for sequencing was CD4+ T cells from PBMCs. In DNA form, the CDR3 reads TGTGCCAGCAGTTTTGGGGGGCAGGCCACTGAAGCTTTCTTT. Translation: CASSFGGQATEAFF.